This entry lists 18 T cell receptor beta chains sequenced from one sample in a study of OX40 agonist ivuxolimab in advanced cancers. Libraries were prepared by immunoSEQ multiplex PCR; TCRdb keeps only in-frame clonotypes and omits some of them. This table has under 85,000 clones, approximately 90% appearing once. The sample consisted of CD4+ or CD8+ T cells sorted from blood, taken in a trial of the OX40 agonist ivuxolimab. Receptors originate from an adult with an advanced solid tumor such as melanoma, head and neck, liver or kidney cancer.

V usage is TRBV4-3 and J usage is TRBJ2-3; 7 bases map to TRBD2. Germline V gene data show CDR1 as LGHNA and CDR2 as YSLEER. The V and J ends lost 4 bases and 1 base, in that order; junction bases with no gene match: 8. The CDR3 runs to 16 residues. Here the CDR3 reads CASSPVAGVGTDTQYF. The CDR3 nucleotides read TGCGCCAGCAGCCCCGTTGCGGGGGTGGGCACAGATACGCAGTATTTT.

The chain joins TRBV27 to TRBJ1-1; D uncertain. The germline V gene has CDR1 MNHEY and CDR2 SMNVEV (reference sequence). Trimming left V 2 bases short and J 4 bases short, with 11 bases between. The CDR3 is 14 residues long. CDR3 nucleotide sequence: TGTGCCAGCAGTTTAGTTTATACGAGCACTGAAGCTTTCTTT. Amino acid sequence: CASSLVYTSTEAFF.

J is TRBJ2-1 and V is TRBV29-1; TRBD2 agrees at 10 bases. The CDR3 runs to 15 residues. CDR1 SQVTM and CDR2 ANQGSEA come from the germline V gene. The trim removed 2 bases at V and 8 bases at J, leaving 9 bases unmatched. CDR3 nucleotide sequence: TGCAGCGTTGAACGGTTAGCGGGAGGTAACGATGAGCAGTTCTTC. This sequence encodes CSVERLAGGNDEQFF.

This chain uses TRBV5-6 with TRBJ1-1; D unresolved. Germline V lookup: CDR1 SGHDT, CDR2 YYEEEE. Trimming took off 2 bases at V and 7 bases at J, with 12 bases between the two ends. This CDR3 contains 13 residues. The CDR3 sequence: CASSFGREGEAFF. The CDR3 nucleotides read TGTGCCAGCAGCTTTGGTAGGGAAGGTGAAGCTTTCTTT.

The rearrangement uses TRBV9 and TRBJ2-7; D gene uncertain. The CDR3 consists of 15 residues. Trimming removed 0 bases at V and 5 bases at J, with 15 bases between. The V gene's germline CDR1 is SGDLS and CDR2 YYNGEE. CDR3 nucleotides: TGTGCCAGCAGCGTAGGTCAGCCGGTATCCCACGAGCAGTACTTC. Amino acid sequence: CASSVGQPVSHEQYF.

The V call is TRBV4-3, the J call TRBJ2-1; TRBD1 agrees at 9 bases. The J segment lost 15 bases and the V segment lost 5 bases, leaving 14 bases of the junction unmatched. The CDR3 has 14 residues. Germline V CDR1 and CDR2: LGHNA, YSLEER. CDR3: CASSLGQGERDLFF. DNA of the CDR3: TGCGCCAGCAGCTTGGGACAGGGAGAGCGGGATTTGTTCTTC.

The chain recombines TRBV28 with TRBJ2-7, with D unresolved. V dropped 7 bases and J dropped 9 bases, with 22 bases sitting between them. The V gene's germline CDR1 is MDHEN and CDR2 SYDVKM. This CDR3 is 14 amino acids long. The CDR3 spells CASTIDGAATGQYF. CDR3 in DNA: TGTGCCAGCACTATTGACGGAGCCGCGACCGGGCAGTACTTC. Supplemented by reference TRBV28 and TRBJ2-7, the full variable domain reads DVKVTQSSRYLVKRTGEKVFLECVQDMDHENMFWYRQDPGLGLRLIYFSYDVKMKEKGDIPEGYSVSREKKERFSLILESASTNQTSMYLCASTIDGAATGQYFGPGTRLTVT.

The chain recombines TRBV28 with TRBJ1-5; 9 bases match TRBD1. CDR1 MDHEN and CDR2 SYDVKM come from the germline V gene. Losses at the gene ends were 7 bases for V and 3 bases for J; bases not matched to a gene: 4. The CDR3 consists of 14 residues. CDR3 sequence (DNA): TGTGCCAGCACCAGGGACAGGGTCAATCAGCCCCAGCATTTT. Translation gives CASTRDRVNQPQHF.

This chain connects TRBV6-5 to TRBJ2-1; 11 bases fit TRBD2. Losses at the gene ends were 6 bases for V and 5 bases for J; bases not matched to a gene: 6. Germline-derived CDR1 and CDR2 are MNHEY and SVGAGI. The CDR3 has 15 residues. Here the CDR3 reads CASRPLAGGDNEQFF. CDR3 in DNA: TGTGCCAGCAGGCCTCTAGCGGGAGGTGACAATGAGCAGTTCTTC.

The genes are TRBV7-9 and TRBJ1-1; the match to TRBD1 covers 7 bases. Germline V lookup: CDR1 SEHNR, CDR2 FQNEAQ (reference sequence). J lost 4 bases, V lost 4 bases, and 6 bases had no gene match. This CDR3 region has 14 residues. The CDR3 loop reads CASSYGQVATEAFF. The DNA for the CDR3 is TGTGCCAGCAGCTATGGACAGGTCGCCACTGAAGCTTTCTTT.

The chain is built from TRBV7-3 and TRBJ2-1; the match to TRBD2 covers 7 bases. This CDR3 is 16 amino acids long. V gave up 6 bases and J gave up 7 bases; unmatched junction bases: 15. Germline lookup yields CDR1 SGHTA and CDR2 FQGTGA. The CDR3 sequence: CASSPGGAGVGNEQFF. The CDR3 DNA sequence: TGTGCCAGCAGTCCGGGAGGTGCGGGAGTAGGAAATGAGCAGTTCTTC.

As DNA, the CDR3 is TGTGCCAGCAGCTCGGAAGTTCGCCAGCAGTACTTC. Translated, it gives CASSSEVRQQYF. This sequence joins TRBV5-8 and TRBJ2-7; no firm D call. The CDR3 is 12 amino acids. Trimming removed 3 bases at V and 8 bases at J, with 12 bases between. From germline, CDR1 is SGHTS and CDR2 YDEGEE.

The chain combines TRBV6-6 with TRBJ2-3; a possible D gene is TRBD1 (5 bases). This CDR3 contains 15 residues. Trimming pared 8 bases from V and 1 base from J, leaving 16 bases between. Germline assignment: CDR1 MNHNY and CDR2 SVGAGI (reference sequence). CDR3 amino acids: CASGIRGTGTDTQYF. The CDR3 nucleotides are TGTGCCAGCGGAATAAGGGGAACGGGCACAGATACGCAGTATTTT.

This clone was found once. The chain is built from TRBV7-2 and TRBJ2-3, with 11 positions matching TRBD2. CDR1 and CDR2 (germline): SGHTA, FQGNSA. The CDR3 is 16 amino acids. Germline trimming cut 0 bases from V and 2 bases from J; bases unmatched to any gene: 1. The CDR3 DNA reads as TGTGCCAGCAGCTTAGCGGGACTAGCGGCCACAGATACGCAGTATTTT. This encodes CASSLAGLAATDTQYF. The whole variable domain, remainder taken from reference TRBV7-2 and TRBJ2-3, is GAGVSQSPSNKVTEKGKDVELRCDPISGHTALYWYRQSLGQGLEFLIYFQGNSAPDKSGLPSDRFSAERTGGSVSTLTIQRTQQEDSAVYLCASSLAGLAATDTQYFGPGTRLTVL.

The rearrangement uses TRBV28 and TRBJ2-7; 8 bases line up with TRBD1. The CDR3 runs 14 residues. Germline trimming cut 7 bases from V and 5 bases from J; bases unmatched to any gene: 10. Germline V gives CDR1 MDHEN, CDR2 SYDVKM. Here the CDR3 reads CASTNRGSSNEQYF. In nucleotides, the CDR3 is TGTGCCAGCACGAACAGGGGGTCGTCTAACGAGCAGTACTTC. The whole variable domain, filled in from reference TRBV28 and TRBJ2-7, reads DVKVTQSSRYLVKRTGEKVFLECVQDMDHENMFWYRQDPGLGLRLIYFSYDVKMKEKGDIPEGYSVSREKKERFSLILESASTNQTSMYLCASTNRGSSNEQYFGPGTRLTVT.

This chain joins TRBV6-1 and TRBJ2-7; the D gene is possibly TRBD2 (6 bases). The CDR3 consists of 12 residues. V gave up 6 bases and J gave up 2 bases, with 8 bases separating them. From germline, CDR1 is MNHNS and CDR2 SASEGT. CDR3 sequence reads: CASRAGTYEQYF. CDR3 in DNA: TGTGCCAGCAGGGCGGGGACCTACGAGCAGTACTTC.

V and J are TRBV5-4 and TRBJ2-3; D is unresolved. The CDR3 extends over 17 amino acids. Germline V CDR1 and CDR2: SGHNT, YYREEE (reference sequence). V shed 4 bases and J shed 2 bases, with 20 bases lying between them. The CDR3 protein is CASSPQGRASHTDTQYF. Written as DNA, the CDR3 is TGTGCCAGCAGCCCACAAGGTAGGGCGTCCCACACAGATACGCAGTATTTT.

The chain is built from TRBV11-2 and TRBJ2-4, with D uncertain. Trimming took 3 bases from V and 0 from J, leaving 6 bases between them. Germline-derived CDR1 and CDR2 are SGHAT and FQNNGV. CDR3 size: 14 residues. CDR3 protein: CASSFSLAKNIQYF. CDR3 nucleotides: TGTGCCAGCAGCTTCTCGCTAGCCAAAAACATTCAGTACTTC.